The text below deals with one T cell receptor beta chain. The data were obtained in a study of spatial heterogeneity in lung cancer. Study context: There were, on average, more than nine raw-read appearances for each unique TCR and UMI combination.

MiXCR, run by TCRdb on the 5' RACE reads, gives a single entry per CDR3 protein. Seen here are approximately 90,000 distinct CDR3 sequences, about 9.4% observed once, and the top ten hold 6.9%. Time point given: sample taken at primary tumor resection. Researchers sequenced whole RNA taken from tumor, nontumor lung or frozen PBMC without sorting. V was clipped by 0 bases and J by 1 base, with 4 bases between them. In germline, CDR1 is SGHRS, CDR2 YFSETQ. The CDR3 runs 13 residues. The specimen was PBMCs, collected at surgery. This receptor was identified in a male donor with early-stage non-small cell lung cancer. The V call is TRBV5-1, the J call TRBJ1-1, with unresolved D. CDR3 in DNA: TGCGCCAGCAGCTTGGGGAAGAACACTGAAGCTTTCTTT. It codes for CASSLGKNTEAFF.